This T cell receptor (beta chain) was retrieved from a study of blood T cell repertoires in COVID-19. CDR3 size: 16 residues. CDR1 and CDR2 (germline): SNHLY, FYNNEI. The germline V and J ends were trimmed by 6 bases and 5 bases, with 19 bases remaining between them. The assay was immunoSEQ multiplex PCR, and TCRdb's table has in-frame clones only and misses some. The profile shows roughly 180,000 clones, 86% of them singletons. This clonotype originated in a woman between 25 and 40 years old who had recovered from COVID-19. The V call is TRBV2, the J call TRBJ1-4; D possibly corresponds to TRBD1 (6 bases). Source material: PBMCs or T cells enriched from blood (not recorded which). The CDR3 sequence: CASSGEGVGFNEKLFF. CDR3 nucleotides: TGTGCCAGCAGCGGTGAGGGGGTGGGCTTCAATGAAAAACTGTTTTTT.